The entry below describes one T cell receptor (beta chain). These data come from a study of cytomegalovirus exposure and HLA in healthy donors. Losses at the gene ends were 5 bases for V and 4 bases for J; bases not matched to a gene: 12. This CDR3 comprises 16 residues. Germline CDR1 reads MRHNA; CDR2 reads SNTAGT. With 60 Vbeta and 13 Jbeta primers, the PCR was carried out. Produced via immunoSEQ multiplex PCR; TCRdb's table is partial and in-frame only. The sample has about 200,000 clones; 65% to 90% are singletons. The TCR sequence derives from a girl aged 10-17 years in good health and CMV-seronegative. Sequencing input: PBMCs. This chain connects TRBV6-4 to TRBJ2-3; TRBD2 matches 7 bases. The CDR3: CASSRDPTAGADTQYF. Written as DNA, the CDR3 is TGTGCCAGCAGTCGGGACCCAACCGCGGGAGCAGATACGCAGTATTTT.